These 7 T cell receptor beta chains were sequenced from one sample in a study of response to subunit inactivated influenza vaccine. Using its own MiXCR run on the RT-PCR reads, TCRdb lists one record per CDR3 protein. The sample has around 580,000 distinct CDR3 sequences; around 15% are singletons. The sample in question was PBMCs from blood, obtained 11 to 12 days after vaccination. The origin of the receptors is a man aged 50-60 years who received an inactivated influenza vaccine.

This clonotype was seen only a few times. The J gene is TRBJ1-2, the V gene TRBV4-3, with D uncertain. CDR1 and CDR2 from the germline V gene are LGHNA and YSLEER. The CDR3 is made up of 15 amino acids. Trimming cost V 0 bases and J 2 bases, with 10 bases left between them. CDR3 residues: CASSQDLNVNYGYTF. CDR3 sequence (DNA): TGCGCCAGCAGCCAAGATCTGAACGTGAACTATGGCTACACCTTC.

Only a few counts were recorded for this clonotype. The chain uses TRBV4-3 and TRBJ2-7, with 7 positions matching TRBD2. Germline V gives CDR1 LGHNA, CDR2 YSLEER. The CDR3 spans 15 residues. Losses at the gene ends were 1 base for V and 3 bases for J; bases not matched to a gene: 6. The CDR3 DNA sequence: TGCGCCAGCAGCCAAGTCCGAGCGGGGTACTACGAGCAGTACTTC. This gives the protein CASSQVRAGYYEQYF.

The table lists this clonotype with a few counts. The chain combines TRBV29-1 with TRBJ2-7, with 8 bases fitting TRBD1. V shed 2 bases and J 4 bases; nucleotides not matched to a gene: 10. The germline gives CDR1 SQVTM, CDR2 ANQGSEA. The CDR3 sequence is 15 residues long. CDR3 nucleotide sequence: TGCAGCGTTGAAATCAGGGGGCGAGGACATTACGAGCAGTACTTC. Amino acids: CSVEIRGRGHYEQYF.

The chain couples TRBV27 to TRBJ2-6, with TRBD1 matching 7 bases. This CDR3 region has 16 residues. Germline CDR1 is MNHEY and CDR2 is SMNVEV (reference sequence). The V segment lost 2 bases and the J segment 2 bases; nucleotides outside the gene matches: 3. CDR3 sequence reads: CASSLQGVAGANVLTF. CDR3 DNA sequence: TGTGCCAGCAGTTTACAGGGGGTCGCTGGGGCCAACGTCCTGACTTTC.

This rearrangement joins TRBV7-3 to TRBJ2-1; D not resolved. Trimming shortened V by 4 bases and J by 5 bases, and 15 bases separated the two germline ends. The CDR3 length is 15 residues. Germline lookup yields CDR1 SGHTA and CDR2 FQGTGA. CDR3 in DNA: TGTGCCAGCAGCTCGGCCCACCTGAGGAACAATGAGCAGTTCTTC. Translation: CASSSAHLRNNEQFF. The variable domain in full, with the rest retrieved from reference TRBV7-3 and TRBJ2-1, is GAGVSQTPSNKVTEKGKYVELRCDPISGHTALYWYRQSLGQGPEFLIYFQGTGAADDSGLPNDRFFAVRPEGSVSTLKIQRTERGDSAVYLCASSSAHLRNNEQFFGPGTRLTVL.

This clonotype was counted only a few times. The V and J genes are TRBV5-1 and TRBJ2-3, with TRBD2 as a possible D gene (6 bases). The CDR3 runs to 16 residues. CDR1 SGHRS and CDR2 YFSETQ come from the germline V gene. Trimming left V 3 bases short and J 0 bases short, with 14 bases between. The CDR3 region has the DNA TGCGCCAGCAGCTCGGGAGCGGTCCTTAGCACAGATACGCAGTATTTT. This codes for CASSSGAVLSTDTQYF. The full variable domain, completed using reference TRBV5-1 and TRBJ2-3, is KAGVTQTPRYLIKTRGQQVTLSCSPISGHRSVSWYQQTPGQGLQFLFEYFSETQRNKGNFPGRFSGRQFSNSRSEMNVSTLELGDSALYLCASSSGAVLSTDTQYFGPGTRLTVL.

A few counts support this clonotype. The chain recombines TRBV28 with TRBJ2-1; D is perhaps TRBD1 or TRBD2 (5 bases each). In germline, CDR1 is MDHEN, CDR2 SYDVKM. This CDR3 region has 14 residues. Trimming removed 2 bases at V and 8 bases at J, with 13 bases between. The CDR3 is CASSLTGLGDEQFF. As DNA, the CDR3 is TGTGCCAGCAGTTTAACCGGCTTGGGGGATGAGCAGTTCTTC.